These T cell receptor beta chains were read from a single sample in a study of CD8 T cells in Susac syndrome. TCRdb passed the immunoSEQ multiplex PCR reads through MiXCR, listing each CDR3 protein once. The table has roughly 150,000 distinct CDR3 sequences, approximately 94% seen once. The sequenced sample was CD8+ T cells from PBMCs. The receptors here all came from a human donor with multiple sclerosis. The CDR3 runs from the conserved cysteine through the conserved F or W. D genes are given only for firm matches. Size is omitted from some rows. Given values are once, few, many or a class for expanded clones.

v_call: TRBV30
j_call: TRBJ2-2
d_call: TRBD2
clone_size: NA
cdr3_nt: TGTGCCTTCTACGGGGGGACCGGGGAGCTGTTTTTT
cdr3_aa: CAFYGGTGELFF

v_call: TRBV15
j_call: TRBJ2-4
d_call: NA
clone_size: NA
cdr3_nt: TGTGCCACCAGCAGAGTGAGGGGGGACAGTCAGTACTTC
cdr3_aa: CATSRVRGDSQYF

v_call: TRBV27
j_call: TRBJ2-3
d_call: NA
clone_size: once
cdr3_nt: TGTGCCAGCAGTTTACCTTCAGCCACAGATACGCAGTATTTT
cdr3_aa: CASSLPSATDTQYF

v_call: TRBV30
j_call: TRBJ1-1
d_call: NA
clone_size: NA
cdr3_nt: TGTGCCTGGTCTCCCAGGACTGAAGCTTTCTTT
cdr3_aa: CAWSPRTEAFF

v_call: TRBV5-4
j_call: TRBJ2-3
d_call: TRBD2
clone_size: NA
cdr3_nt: TGTGCCAGCAGCTTGAGGCGGGAGAGCACAGATACGCAGTATTTT
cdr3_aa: CASSLRRESTDTQYF

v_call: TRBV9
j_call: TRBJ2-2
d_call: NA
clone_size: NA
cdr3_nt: TGTGCCAGCGGGACTGCCAGATTGTTT
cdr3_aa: CASGTARLF

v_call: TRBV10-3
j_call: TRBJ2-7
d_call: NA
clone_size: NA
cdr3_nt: TGTGCCATCAGAGTAACAGGGAATCCCCACGAGCAGTACTTC
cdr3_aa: CAIRVTGNPHEQYF

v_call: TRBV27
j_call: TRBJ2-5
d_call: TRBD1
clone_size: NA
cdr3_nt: TGTGCCAGCAGTTGGGGCCCCGGGACAGGGAGGATACAAGAGACCCAGTACTTC
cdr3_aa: CASSWGPGTGRIQETQYF

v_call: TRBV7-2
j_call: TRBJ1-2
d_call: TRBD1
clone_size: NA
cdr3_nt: TGTGCCAGCCGGGGGGACAGGGAGCCAAGGGATGGCTACACCTTC
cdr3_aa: CASRGDREPRDGYTF

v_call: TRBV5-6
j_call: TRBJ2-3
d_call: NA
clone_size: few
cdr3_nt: TGTGCCAGCGGCACAGATACGCAGTATTTT
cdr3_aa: CASGTDTQYF